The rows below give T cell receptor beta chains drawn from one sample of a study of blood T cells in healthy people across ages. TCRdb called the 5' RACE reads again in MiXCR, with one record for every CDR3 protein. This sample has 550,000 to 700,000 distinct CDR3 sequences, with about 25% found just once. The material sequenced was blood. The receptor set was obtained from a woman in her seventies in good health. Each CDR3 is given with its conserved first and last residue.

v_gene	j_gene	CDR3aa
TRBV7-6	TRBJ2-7	CASSRSGQSSYEQYF
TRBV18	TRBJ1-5	CASSPGAGQPQHF
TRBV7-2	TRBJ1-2	CASSFATGDYGYTF
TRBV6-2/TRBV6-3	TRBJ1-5	CASNLSRGQPQHF
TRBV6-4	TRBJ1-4	CASSVPSSGTLGTNEKLFF
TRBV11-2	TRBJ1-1	CASSLDRVNGAFF
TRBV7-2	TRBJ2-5	CASSLEVEGSRSF
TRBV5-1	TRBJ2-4	CASSSTMTGAAIQYF
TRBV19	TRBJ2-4	CASSMAVAKNIQYF
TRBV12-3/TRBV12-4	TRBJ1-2	CASTRQSFYGYTF
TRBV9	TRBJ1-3	CASSNSPTGDSGNTIYF
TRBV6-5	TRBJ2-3	CASSYRRPGDTQYF
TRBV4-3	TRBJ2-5	CASSHQVGETQYF
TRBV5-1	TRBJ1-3	CASSSTPGTVRNTIYF
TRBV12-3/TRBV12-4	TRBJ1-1	CASRAQGSLNTEAFF
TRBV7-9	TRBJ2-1	CASSLGPLYEQFF
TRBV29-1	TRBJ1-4	CSVVWQAPLMFF
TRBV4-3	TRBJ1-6	CASSQGGRTRNSPLHF